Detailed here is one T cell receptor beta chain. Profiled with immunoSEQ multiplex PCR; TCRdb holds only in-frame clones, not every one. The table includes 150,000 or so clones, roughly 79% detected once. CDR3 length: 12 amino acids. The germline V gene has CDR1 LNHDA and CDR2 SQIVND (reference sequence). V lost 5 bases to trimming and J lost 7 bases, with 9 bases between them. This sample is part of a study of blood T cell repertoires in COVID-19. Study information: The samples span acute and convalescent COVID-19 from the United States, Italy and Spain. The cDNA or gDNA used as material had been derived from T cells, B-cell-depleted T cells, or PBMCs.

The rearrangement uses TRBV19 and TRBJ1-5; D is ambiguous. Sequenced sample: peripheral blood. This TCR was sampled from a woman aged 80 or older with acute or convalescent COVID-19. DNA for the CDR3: TGTGCCAGTAGTCCGGGATACCAGCCCCAGCATTTT. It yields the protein CASSPGYQPQHF.